The clone carrying this T cell receptor beta chain appeared once. The source of the sample is a study of cytomegalovirus exposure and HLA in healthy donors. This CDR3 has 16 residues. V shed 2 bases and J 5 bases; nucleotides not matched to a gene: 8. Germline loops: CDR1 MNHNY, CDR2 SVGAGI (reference sequence). PCR primers comprised 60 Vbeta and 13 Jbeta primers. Profiled with immunoSEQ multiplex PCR; TCRdb holds only in-frame clones, not every one. The data show 35,000 to 40,000 clones, 85% to 95% seen once. This chain connects TRBV6-6 to TRBJ2-1, with 8 bases identical to TRBD2. The sample was PBMCs. The sequence derives from a woman younger than 35 in good health and CMV-seronegative. The CDR3 DNA follows: TGTGCCAGCAGTTACGTAGGAGGGACTAGAAACAATGAGCAGTTCTTC. It yields the protein CASSYVGGTRNNEQFF.